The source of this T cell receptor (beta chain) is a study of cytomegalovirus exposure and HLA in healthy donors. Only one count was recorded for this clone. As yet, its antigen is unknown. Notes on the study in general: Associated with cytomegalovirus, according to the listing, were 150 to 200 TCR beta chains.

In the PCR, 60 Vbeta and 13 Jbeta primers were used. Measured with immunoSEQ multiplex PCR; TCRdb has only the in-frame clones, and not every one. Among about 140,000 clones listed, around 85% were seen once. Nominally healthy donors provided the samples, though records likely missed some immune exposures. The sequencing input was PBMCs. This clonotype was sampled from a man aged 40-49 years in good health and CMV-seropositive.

For the CDR3, the DNA is TGTGCCAGCAGGCCCATGAGCTCTGGAAACACCATATATTTT. Its translation: CASRPMSSGNTIYF. The chain is built from TRBV6-5 and TRBJ1-3, with D unclear. Germline-derived CDR1 and CDR2 are MNHEY and SVGAGI. V was clipped by 6 bases and J by 0 bases, with 9 bases between them. This CDR3 has 14 amino acids.